Listed here are 4 T cell receptor beta chains from one sample, sequenced in a study of blood T cell repertoires in COVID-19. TCRdb's table, derived via immunoSEQ multiplex PCR, lists solely in-frame clones and lacks some. Seen here are 140,000 or so clones, approximately 80% observed once, and the top ten hold about 10%. Material for sequencing was PBMCs or T cells enriched from blood (not recorded which). These receptor sequences come from a man aged 45-65 years who had recovered from COVID-19.

The rearrangement joins TRBV5-1 to TRBJ2-5; 10 nucleotides match TRBD2. Germline-derived CDR1 and CDR2 are SGHRS and YFSETQ. Trimming cost V 3 bases and J 4 bases; bases outside gene matches: 6. This CDR3 region has 15 residues. Written as DNA, the CDR3 is TGCGCCAGCAGCTGGCTGGGACTAGCGATAGAGACCCAGTACTTC. Translating it yields CASSWLGLAIETQYF. Together with reference TRBV5-1 and TRBJ2-5, the CDR3 gives the full variable domain: KAGVTQTPRYLIKTRGQQVTLSCSPISGHRSVSWYQQTPGQGLQFLFEYFSETQRNKGNFPGRFSGRQFSNSRSEMNVSTLELGDSALYLCASSWLGLAIETQYFGPGTRLLVL.

This clone was detected a few times. The chain employs TRBV2 and TRBJ2-7; 10 nucleotides match TRBD1. CDR1 and CDR2 (germline): SNHLY, FYNNEI. This CDR3 has 16 amino acids. V dropped 5 bases and J dropped 3; count of bases not matched to a gene: 10. DNA for the CDR3: TGTGCCAGCAGTTACGGCCCGGGACAGGGGAGCTACGAGCAGTACTTC. Translating gives CASSYGPGQGSYEQYF.

The CDR3 protein is CASSEAVSAKQYF. The CDR3 bases are TGTGCCAGCAGTGAAGCGGTGTCAGCGAAGCAGTACTTC. The chain is built from TRBV6-1 and TRBJ2-7; D is ambiguous. The V end was cut by 0 bases, the J end by 8 bases, with 11 bases between. Germline V lookup: CDR1 MNHNS, CDR2 SASEGT. This CDR3 is 13 amino acids long.

This chain uses TRBV28 with TRBJ1-1; no clear D gene. The CDR3 has 11 amino acids. Trimming took off 4 bases at V and 8 bases at J, with 8 bases between the two ends. CDR1 is MDHEN and CDR2 is SYDVKM in the germline V gene. Written as DNA, the CDR3 is TGTGCCAGCAGTTCCCCCAGGGAAGCTTTCTTT. Amino acids: CASSSPREAFF.